The text below deals with one TCR beta chain. The target antigen is unknown. Measured with immunoSEQ multiplex PCR; TCRdb has only the in-frame clones, and not every one. The data show around 320,000 clones, around 90% seen once. The sample comes from a study of Ad26.COV2.S vaccination and SARS-CoV-2 variants. Study details: Into the muscle, Ad26.COV2.S was dosed once or twice, 56 days apart.

Treatment meaning: about 20 received Ad26.COV2.S at low or high dose, single or two shots; 5 received placebo; per-sample allocation not given. Material that was analyzed had been drawn on day 63 after the first vaccine or placebo injection. Expression of Wuhan-strain SARS-CoV-2 spike came from the Ad26 vector that formed the vaccine. Points from the study as a whole: Overall T cell responses may have been underestimated by the analyses of TCR breadth and depth.

Sequenced material: peripheral blood, taken in a trial of Ad26.COV2.S vaccine versus placebo. The sequence came from a person between 18 and 65 years old who received the Ad26.COV2.S COVID-19 vaccine or a placebo.

CDR3 DNA sequence: TGTGCCAGCAGTGTTCCAGAGCAAGAGACCCAGTACTTC. The encoded protein is CASSVPEQETQYF. The V call is TRBV2, the J call TRBJ2-5; D unclear. This CDR3 comprises 13 residues. The ends were cut back, 4 bases at V and 2 bases at J, with 8 bases in the middle. Germline V gives CDR1 SNHLY, CDR2 FYNNEI.